This TCR beta chain was recovered during a study of shared clonotypes between healthy human individuals. An even split of each subset's genomic DNA across several immunoSEQ plates was performed. Here immunoSEQ multiplex PCR was the method, and the copy in TCRdb shows in-frame clones only, minus some. Of a few hundred thousand clones in the sample, around 70% were seen once. Note on this clone: Its antigen is not identified.

The CDR3 spans 17 residues. Trimming took off 2 bases at V and 4 bases at J, with 20 bases between the two ends. Looked up from germline, CDR1 is SGHDT and CDR2 is YYEEEE. Whole-study results and caveats: Relative to clonotypes present in all four donors, those not shared had lower generation probabilities.

Material: memory CD4+ T cells sorted from blood. Noted subset: CD45RA-negative fraction. The chain recombines TRBV5-6 with TRBJ2-3; D is unresolved. The TCR originated in a man aged 30 to 45 in good health. In DNA, the CDR3 is TGTGCCAGCAGCTTTGGTTCGGGCAGGACCAAGGCAGATACGCAGTATTTT. Its translation: CASSFGSGRTKADTQYF.